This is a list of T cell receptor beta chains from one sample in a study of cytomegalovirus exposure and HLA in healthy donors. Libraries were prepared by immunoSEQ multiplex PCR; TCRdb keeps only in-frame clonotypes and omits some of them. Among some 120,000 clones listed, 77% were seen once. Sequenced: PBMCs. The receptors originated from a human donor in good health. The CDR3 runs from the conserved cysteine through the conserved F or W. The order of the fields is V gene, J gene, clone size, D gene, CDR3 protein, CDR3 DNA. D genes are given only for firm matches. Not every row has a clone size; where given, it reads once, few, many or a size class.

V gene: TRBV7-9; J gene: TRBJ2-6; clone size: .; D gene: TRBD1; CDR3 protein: CASSRGTGRLSGANVLTF; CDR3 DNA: TGTGCCAGCAGCCGGGGGACAGGGAGACTCTCTGGGGCCAACGTCCTGACTTTC
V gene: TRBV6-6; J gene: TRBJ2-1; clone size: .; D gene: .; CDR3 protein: CASSHPSDSPYNEQFF; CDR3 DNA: TGTGCCAGCAGTCACCCTTCAGACAGCCCGTACAATGAGCAGTTCTTC
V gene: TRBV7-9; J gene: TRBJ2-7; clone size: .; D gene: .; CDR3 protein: CASSFESGVGEQYF; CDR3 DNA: TGTGCCAGCAGCTTCGAGTCCGGGGTCGGCGAGCAGTACTTC
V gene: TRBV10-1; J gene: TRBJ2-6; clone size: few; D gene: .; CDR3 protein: CASGGDGRSSGGVASGANVLTF; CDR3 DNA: TGCGCCAGCGGGGGGGACGGGCGTTCATCTGGGGGCGTAGCCTCTGGGGCCAACGTCCTGACTTTC
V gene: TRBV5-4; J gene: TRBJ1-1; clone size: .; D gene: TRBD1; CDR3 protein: CASSLVAGGYGNTEAFF; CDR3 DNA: TGTGCCAGCAGCTTGGTTGCAGGGGGCTACGGGAACACTGAAGCTTTCTTT
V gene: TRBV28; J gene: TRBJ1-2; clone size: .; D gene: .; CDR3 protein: CASRARTWEDYTF; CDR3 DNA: TGTGCCAGTCGAGCGAGGACATGGGAAGACTACACCTTC
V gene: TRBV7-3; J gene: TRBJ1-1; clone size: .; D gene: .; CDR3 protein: CASSLDNTLNTEAFF; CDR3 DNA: TGTGCCAGCAGCTTGGACAACACCTTGAACACTGAAGCTTTCTTT
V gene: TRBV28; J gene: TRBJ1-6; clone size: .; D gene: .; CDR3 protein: CASVGNYNSPLHF; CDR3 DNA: TGTGCCAGCGTGGGCAACTATAATTCACCCCTCCACTTT
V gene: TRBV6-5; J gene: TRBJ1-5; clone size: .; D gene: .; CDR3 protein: CASSSDRYQPQHF; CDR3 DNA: TGTGCCAGCAGCTCGGACAGATATCAGCCCCAGCATTTT
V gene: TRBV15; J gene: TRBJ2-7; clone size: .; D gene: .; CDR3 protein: CATSRDFGGDEQYF; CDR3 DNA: TGTGCCACCAGCAGAGATTTCGGAGGGGACGAGCAGTACTTC
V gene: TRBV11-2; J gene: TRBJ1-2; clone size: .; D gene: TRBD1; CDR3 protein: CASSLWDSRGYTF; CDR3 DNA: TGTGCCAGCAGCTTATGGGACAGTCGTGGCTACACCTTC
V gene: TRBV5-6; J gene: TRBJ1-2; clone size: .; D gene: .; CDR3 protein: CASSTSLYGYTF; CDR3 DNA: TGTGCCAGCAGTACCAGTTTGTATGGCTACACCTTC
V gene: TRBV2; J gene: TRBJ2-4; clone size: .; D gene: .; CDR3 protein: CASAGLAKNIQYF; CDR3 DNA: TGTGCCAGCGCGGGTTTAGCCAAAAACATTCAGTACTTC
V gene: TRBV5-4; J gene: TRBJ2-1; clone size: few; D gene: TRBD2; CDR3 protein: CASSLGEGPYNEQFF; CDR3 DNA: TGTGCCAGCAGCTTGGGGGAGGGCCCCTACAATGAGCAGTTCTTC
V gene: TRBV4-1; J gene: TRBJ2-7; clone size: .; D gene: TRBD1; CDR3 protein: CASSPQRAGGRRQAYEQYF; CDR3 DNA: TGCGCCAGCAGCCCCCAGCGAGCAGGGGGACGCCGACAAGCCTACGAGCAGTACTTC
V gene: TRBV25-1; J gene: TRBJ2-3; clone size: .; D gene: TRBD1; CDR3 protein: CASSEARQGDNTQYF; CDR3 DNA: TGTGCCAGCAGTGAAGCCCGCCAGGGGGACAATACGCAGTATTTT
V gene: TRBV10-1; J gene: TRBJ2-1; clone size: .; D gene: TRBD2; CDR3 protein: CASSQVTSGRARNEQFF; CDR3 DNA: TGCGCCAGCAGTCAGGTTACTAGCGGGAGGGCCAGGAATGAGCAGTTCTTC
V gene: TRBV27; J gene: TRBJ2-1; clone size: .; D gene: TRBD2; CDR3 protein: CASSPSGSSYNEQFF; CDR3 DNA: TGTGCCAGCAGTCCTAGCGGGAGCTCCTACAATGAGCAGTTCTTC
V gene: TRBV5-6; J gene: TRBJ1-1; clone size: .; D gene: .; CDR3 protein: CASSLLPGNTEAFF; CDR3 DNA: TGTGCCAGCAGCTTGCTTCCGGGGAACACTGAAGCTTTCTTT
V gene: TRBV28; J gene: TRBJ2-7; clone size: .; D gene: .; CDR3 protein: CASLGGGLYEQYF; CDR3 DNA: TGTGCCAGCCTTGGGGGGGGGCTTTACGAGCAGTACTTC
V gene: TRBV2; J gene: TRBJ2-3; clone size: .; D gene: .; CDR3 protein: CASRYKGGEGDTQYF; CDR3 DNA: TGTGCCAGCAGATATAAGGGGGGGGAAGGAGATACGCAGTATTTT
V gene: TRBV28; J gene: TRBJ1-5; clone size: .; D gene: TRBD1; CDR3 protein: CASSPSGTGDNQPQHF; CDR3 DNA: TGTGCCAGCAGCCCCTCCGGGACAGGGGACAATCAGCCCCAGCATTTT
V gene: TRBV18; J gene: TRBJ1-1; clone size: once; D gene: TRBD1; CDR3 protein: CASSPQGQTNTEAFF; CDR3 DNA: TGTGCCAGCTCACCCCAGGGACAGACGAACACTGAAGCTTTCTTT
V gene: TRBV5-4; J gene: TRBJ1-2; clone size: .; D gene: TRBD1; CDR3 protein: CASSRQGGRWYTF; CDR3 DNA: TGTGCCAGCAGCCGACAGGGGGGTCGATGGTACACCTTC
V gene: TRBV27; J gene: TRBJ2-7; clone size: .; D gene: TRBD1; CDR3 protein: CASSLAGTGNYEQYF; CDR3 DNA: TGTGCCAGCAGTTTAGCCGGGACAGGGAACTACGAGCAGTACTTC
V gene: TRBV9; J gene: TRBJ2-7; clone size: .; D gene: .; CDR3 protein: CASSPSPSYEQYF; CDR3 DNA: TGTGCCAGCAGCCCTAGCCCCTCCTACGAGCAGTACTTC
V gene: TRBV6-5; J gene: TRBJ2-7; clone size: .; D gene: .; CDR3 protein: CASSYSSGGTSYEQYF; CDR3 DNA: TGTGCCAGCAGTTACTCTTCCGGCGGTACCTCCTACGAGCAGTACTTC
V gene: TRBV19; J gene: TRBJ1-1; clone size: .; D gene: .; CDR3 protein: CASSPETGLVIQAFF; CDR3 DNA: TGTGCCAGTAGTCCAGAAACAGGGTTGGTTATCCAAGCTTTCTTT
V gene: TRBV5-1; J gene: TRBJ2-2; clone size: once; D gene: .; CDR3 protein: CASSLEAQYGPGELFF; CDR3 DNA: TGCGCCAGCAGCTTGGAAGCACAGTACGGTCCCGGGGAGCTGTTTTTT
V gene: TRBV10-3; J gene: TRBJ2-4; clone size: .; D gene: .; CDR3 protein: CAISTQESVAKNIQYF; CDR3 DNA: TGTGCCATCAGTACACAGGAGAGCGTAGCCAAAAACATTCAGTACTTC
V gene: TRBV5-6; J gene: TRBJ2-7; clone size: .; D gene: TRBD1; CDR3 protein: CASSLLGQGAYEQYF; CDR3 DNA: TGTGCCAGCAGCTTGTTGGGACAGGGGGCCTACGAGCAGTACTTC
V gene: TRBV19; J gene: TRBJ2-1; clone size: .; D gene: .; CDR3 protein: CASSRSLTGFNEQFF; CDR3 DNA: TGTGCCAGTAGTAGATCATTAACAGGGTTCAATGAGCAGTTCTTC
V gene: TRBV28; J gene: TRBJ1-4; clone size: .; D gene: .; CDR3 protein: CASTVGGSREKLFF; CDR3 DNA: TGTGCCAGCACCGTCGGGGGGAGTAGGGAAAAACTGTTTTTT
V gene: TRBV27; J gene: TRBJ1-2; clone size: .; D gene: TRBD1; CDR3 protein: CASSPRGQGASANYGYTF; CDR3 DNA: TGTGCCAGCAGTCCAAGGGGACAGGGGGCTTCAGCTAACTATGGCTACACCTTC
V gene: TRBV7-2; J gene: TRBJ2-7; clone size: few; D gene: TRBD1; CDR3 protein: CASSPDRGRFGQYF; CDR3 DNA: TGTGCCAGCAGCCCAGACAGGGGGCGGTTCGGGCAGTACTTC
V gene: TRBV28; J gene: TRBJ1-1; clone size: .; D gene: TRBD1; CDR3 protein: CAIRGQQNTEAFF; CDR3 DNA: TGTGCCATTCGGGGACAGCAAAACACTGAAGCTTTCTTT
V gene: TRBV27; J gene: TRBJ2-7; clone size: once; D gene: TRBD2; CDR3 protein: CASSLSAGGRNKYEQYF; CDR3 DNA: TGTGCCAGCAGTTTATCGGCGGGCGGGAGGAATAAATACGAGCAGTACTTC
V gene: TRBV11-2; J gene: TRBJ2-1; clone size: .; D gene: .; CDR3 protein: CASSLEPGYNEQFF; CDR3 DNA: TGTGCCAGCAGCTTAGAGCCAGGCTACAATGAGCAGTTCTTC
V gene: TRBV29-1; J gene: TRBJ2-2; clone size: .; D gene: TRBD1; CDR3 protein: CSVSDRGRHTGELFF; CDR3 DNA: TGCAGCGTTTCCGACAGGGGGCGTCACACCGGGGAGCTGTTTTTT
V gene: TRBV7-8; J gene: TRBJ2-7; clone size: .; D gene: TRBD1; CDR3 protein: CASSSTRQGYEQYF; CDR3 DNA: TGTGCCAGCAGCTCAACTAGACAGGGCTACGAGCAGTACTTC
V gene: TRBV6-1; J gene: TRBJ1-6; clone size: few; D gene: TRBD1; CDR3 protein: CASSDQDRGDSPLHF; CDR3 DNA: TGTGCCAGCAGTGATCAAGACAGGGGCGATTCACCCCTCCACTTT
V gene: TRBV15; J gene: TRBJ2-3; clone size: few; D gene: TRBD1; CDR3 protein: CATSARDRGSDTQYF; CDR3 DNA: TGTGCCACCAGCGCCCGGGACAGGGGATCAGATACGCAGTATTTT
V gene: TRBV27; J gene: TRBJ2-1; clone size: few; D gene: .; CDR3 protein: CASSLVTFAGGEQFF; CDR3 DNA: TGTGCCAGCAGTTTAGTGACCTTCGCGGGTGGTGAGCAGTTCTTC
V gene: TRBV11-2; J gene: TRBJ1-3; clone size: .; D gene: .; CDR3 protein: CASSPGHSGNTIYF; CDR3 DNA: TGTGCCAGCAGCCCGGGACACTCTGGAAACACCATATATTTT
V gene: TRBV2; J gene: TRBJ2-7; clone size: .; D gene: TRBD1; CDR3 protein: CASSGIQGAQGIYEQYF; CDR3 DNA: TGTGCCAGCAGTGGGATCCAGGGGGCGCAGGGGATCTACGAGCAGTACTTC